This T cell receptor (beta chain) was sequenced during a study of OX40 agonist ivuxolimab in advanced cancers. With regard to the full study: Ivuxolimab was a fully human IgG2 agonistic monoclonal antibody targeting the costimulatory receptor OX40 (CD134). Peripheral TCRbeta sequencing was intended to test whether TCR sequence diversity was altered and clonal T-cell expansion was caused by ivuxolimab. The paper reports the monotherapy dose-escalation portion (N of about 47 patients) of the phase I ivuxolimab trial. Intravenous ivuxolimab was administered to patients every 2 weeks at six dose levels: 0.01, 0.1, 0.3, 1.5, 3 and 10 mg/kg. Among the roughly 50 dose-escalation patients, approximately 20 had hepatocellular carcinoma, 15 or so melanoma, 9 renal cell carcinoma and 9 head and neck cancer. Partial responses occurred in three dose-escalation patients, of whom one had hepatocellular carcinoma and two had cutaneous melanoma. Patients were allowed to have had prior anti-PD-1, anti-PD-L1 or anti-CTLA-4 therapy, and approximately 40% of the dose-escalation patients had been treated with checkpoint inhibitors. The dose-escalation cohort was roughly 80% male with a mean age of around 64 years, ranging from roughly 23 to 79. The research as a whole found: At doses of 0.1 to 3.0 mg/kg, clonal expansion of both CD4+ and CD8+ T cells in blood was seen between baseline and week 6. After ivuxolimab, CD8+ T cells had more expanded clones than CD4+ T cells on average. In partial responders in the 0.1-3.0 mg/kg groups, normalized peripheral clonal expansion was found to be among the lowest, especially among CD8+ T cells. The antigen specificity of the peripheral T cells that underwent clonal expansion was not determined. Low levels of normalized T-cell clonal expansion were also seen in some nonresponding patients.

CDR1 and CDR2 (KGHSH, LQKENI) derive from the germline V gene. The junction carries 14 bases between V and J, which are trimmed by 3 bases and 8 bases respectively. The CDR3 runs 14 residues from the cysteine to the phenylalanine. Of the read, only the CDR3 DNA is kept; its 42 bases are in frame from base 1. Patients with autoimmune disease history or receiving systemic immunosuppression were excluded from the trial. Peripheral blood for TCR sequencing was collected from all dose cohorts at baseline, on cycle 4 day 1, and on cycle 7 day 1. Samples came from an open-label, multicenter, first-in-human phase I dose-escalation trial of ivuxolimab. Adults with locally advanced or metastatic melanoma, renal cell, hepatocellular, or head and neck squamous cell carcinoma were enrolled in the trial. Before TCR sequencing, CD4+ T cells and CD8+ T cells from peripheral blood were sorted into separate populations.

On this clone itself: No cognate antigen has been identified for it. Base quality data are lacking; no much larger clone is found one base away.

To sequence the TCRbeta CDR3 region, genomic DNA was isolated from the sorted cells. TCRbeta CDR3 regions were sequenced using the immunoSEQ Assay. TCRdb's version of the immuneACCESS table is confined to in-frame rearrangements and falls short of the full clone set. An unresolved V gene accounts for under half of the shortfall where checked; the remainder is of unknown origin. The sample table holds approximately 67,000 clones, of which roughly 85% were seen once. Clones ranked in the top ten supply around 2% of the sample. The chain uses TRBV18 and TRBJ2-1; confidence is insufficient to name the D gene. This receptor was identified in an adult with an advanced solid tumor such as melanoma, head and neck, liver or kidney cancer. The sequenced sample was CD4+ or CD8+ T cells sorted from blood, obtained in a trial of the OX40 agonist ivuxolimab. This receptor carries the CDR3 CASSPPTRVDEQFF. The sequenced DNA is TGTGCCAGCTCACCGCCGACAAGGGTAGATGAGCAGTTCTTC.